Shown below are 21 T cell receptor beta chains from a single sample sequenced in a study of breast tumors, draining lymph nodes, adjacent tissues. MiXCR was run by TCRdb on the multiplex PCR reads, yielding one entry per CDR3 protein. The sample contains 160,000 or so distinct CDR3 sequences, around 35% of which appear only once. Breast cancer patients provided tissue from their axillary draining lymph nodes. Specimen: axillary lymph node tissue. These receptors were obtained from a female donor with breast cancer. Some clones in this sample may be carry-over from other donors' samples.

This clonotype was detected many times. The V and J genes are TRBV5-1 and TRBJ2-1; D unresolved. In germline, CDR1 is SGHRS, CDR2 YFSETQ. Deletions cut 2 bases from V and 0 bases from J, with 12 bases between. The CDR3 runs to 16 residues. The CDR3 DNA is TGCGCCAGCAGCTTACCTAGGGCGGTCTCCTACAATGAGCAGTTCTTC. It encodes CASSLPRAVSYNEQFF.

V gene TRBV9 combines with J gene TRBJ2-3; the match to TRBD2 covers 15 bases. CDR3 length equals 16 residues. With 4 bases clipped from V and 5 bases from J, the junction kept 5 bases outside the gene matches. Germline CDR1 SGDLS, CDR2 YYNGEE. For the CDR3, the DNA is TGTGCCAGCAGCCCGGGGACTAGCGGGAGGTTAGATACGCAGTATTTT. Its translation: CASSPGTSGRLDTQYF.

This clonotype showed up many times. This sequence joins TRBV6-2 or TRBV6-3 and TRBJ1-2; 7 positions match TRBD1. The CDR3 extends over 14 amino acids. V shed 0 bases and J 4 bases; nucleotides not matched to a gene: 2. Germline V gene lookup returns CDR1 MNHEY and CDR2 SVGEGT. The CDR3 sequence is CASSYSGQTYGYTF. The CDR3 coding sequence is TGTGCCAGCAGTTACTCGGGACAGACCTATGGCTACACCTTC.

Written as DNA, the CDR3 is TGTGCCAGCAGTCCGGGACAGGGGATTGAAAAACTGTTTTTT. The encoded protein is CASSPGQGIEKLFF. The rearrangement links TRBV6-1 to TRBJ1-4, with 10 positions matching TRBD1. The CDR3 extends over 14 amino acids. Looked up from germline, CDR1 is MNHNS and CDR2 is SASEGT. V gave up 5 bases and J gave up 7 bases; unmatched junction bases: 4.

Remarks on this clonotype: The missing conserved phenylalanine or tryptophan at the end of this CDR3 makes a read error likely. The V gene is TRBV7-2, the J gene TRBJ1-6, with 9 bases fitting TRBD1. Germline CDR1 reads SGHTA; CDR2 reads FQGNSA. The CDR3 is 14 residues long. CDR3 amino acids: CAGSLTGGDSPLHL. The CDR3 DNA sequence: TGTGCCGGCAGCTTAACAGGGGGCGATTCACCCCTCCACCTT.

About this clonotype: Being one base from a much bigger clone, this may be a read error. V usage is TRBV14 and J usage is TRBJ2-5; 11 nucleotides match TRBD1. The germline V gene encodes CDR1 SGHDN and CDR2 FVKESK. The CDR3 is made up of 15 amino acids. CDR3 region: CASSLRTGGRETPYF. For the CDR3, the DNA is TGTGCCAGCAGCCTCCGGACAGGGGGCAGAGAGACCCCGTACTTC.

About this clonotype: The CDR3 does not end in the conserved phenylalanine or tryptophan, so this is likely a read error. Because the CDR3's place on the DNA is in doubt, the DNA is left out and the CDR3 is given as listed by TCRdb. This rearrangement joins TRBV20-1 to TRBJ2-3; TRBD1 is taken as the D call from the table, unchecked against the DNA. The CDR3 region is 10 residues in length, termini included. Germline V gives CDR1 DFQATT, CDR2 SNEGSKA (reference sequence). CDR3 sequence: CSASIVPGRQ.

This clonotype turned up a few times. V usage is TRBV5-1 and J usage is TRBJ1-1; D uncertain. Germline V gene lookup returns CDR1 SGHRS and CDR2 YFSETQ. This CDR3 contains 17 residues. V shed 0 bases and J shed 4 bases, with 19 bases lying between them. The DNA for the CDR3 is TGCGCCAGCAGCTTGGATGGGGTGCTGGGCGAGAGCACTGAAGCTTTCTTT. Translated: CASSLDGVLGESTEAFF.

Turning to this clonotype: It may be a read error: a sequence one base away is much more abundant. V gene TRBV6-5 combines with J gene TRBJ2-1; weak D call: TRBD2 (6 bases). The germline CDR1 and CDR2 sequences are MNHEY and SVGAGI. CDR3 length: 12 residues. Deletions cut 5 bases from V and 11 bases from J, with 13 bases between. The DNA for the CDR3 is TGTGCCAGCAGTCATGGGGGGACTCAGCAGTTCTTC. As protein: CASSHGGTQQFF.

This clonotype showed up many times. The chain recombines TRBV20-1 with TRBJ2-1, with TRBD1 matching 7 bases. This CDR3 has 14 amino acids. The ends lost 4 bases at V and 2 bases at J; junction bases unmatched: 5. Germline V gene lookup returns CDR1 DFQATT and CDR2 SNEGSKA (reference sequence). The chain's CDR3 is CSAITGEPYNEQFF. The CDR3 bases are TGCAGTGCTATTACAGGGGAGCCCTACAATGAGCAGTTCTTC.

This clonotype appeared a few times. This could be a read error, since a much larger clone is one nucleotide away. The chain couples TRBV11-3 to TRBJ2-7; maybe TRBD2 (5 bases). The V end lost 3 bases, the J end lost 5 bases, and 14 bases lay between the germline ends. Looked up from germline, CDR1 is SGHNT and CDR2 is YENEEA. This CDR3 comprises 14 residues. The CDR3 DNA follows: TGTGCCAGCAGCTTGGGCTTCCTAGCCGACGAGCAGTACTTC. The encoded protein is CASSLGFLADEQYF.

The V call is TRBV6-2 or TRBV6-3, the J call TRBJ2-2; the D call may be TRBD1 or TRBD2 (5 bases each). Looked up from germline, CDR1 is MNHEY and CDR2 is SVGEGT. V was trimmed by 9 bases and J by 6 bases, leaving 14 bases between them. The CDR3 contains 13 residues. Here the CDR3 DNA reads TGTGCCAGATTACCCAGGGAGTCCGGGGAGCTGTTTTTT. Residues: CARLPRESGELFF.

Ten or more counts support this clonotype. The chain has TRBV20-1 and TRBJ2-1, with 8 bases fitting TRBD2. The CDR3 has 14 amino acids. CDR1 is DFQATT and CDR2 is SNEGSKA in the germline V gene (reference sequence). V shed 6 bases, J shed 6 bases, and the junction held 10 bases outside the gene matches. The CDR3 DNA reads TGCAGTGCCCCAAGGAGCGGGGGACCCAATGAGCAGTTCTTC. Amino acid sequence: CSAPRSGGPNEQFF.

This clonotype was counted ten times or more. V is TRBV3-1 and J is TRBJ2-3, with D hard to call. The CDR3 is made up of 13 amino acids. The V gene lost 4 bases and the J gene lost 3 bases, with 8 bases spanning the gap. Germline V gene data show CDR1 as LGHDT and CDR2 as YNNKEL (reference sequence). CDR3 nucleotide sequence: TGTGCCAGCAGCCGGCAGAGTACAGATACGCAGTATTTT. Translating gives CASSRQSTDTQYF.

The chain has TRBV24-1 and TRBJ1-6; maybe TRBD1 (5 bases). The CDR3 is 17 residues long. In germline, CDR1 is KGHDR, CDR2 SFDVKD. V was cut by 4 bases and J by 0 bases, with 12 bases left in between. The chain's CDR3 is CATSECRQSSYNSPLHF. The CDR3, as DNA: TGTGCCACCAGTGAATGTAGACAGAGCTCCTATAATTCACCCCTCCACTTT.

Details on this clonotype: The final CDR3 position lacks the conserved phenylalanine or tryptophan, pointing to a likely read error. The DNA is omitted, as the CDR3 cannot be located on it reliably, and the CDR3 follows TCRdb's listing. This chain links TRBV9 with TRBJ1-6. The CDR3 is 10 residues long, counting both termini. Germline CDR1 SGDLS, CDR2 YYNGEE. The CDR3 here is CASSPRRSTS.

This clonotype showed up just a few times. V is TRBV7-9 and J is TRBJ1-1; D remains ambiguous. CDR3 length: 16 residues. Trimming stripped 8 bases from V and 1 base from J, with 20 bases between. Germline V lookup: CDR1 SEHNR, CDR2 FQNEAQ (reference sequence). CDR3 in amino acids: CASSPGISTANTEAFF. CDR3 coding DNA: TGTGCCAGCTCACCAGGCATAAGCACAGCGAACACTGAAGCTTTCTTT.

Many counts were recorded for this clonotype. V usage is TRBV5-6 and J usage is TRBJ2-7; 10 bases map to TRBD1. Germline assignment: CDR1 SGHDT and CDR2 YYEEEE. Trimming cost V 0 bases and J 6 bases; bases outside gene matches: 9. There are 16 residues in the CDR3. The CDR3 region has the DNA TGTGCCAGCAGCTTGGGCCTCCGGGACAGGGGTACCGAGCAGTACTTC. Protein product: CASSLGLRDRGTEQYF.

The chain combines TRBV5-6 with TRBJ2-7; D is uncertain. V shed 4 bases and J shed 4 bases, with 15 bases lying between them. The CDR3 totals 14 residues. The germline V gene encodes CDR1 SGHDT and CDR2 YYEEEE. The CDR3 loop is CASSLRWVQYEQYF. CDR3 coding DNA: TGTGCCAGCAGCCTACGCTGGGTTCAGTACGAGCAGTACTTC.

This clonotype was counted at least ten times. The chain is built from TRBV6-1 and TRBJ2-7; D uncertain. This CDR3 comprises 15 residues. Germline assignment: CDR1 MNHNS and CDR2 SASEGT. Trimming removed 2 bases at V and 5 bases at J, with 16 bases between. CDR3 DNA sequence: TGTGCCAGCAGTGAATTGGGCCCGGGTAGCCACGAGCAGTACTTC. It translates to CASSELGPGSHEQYF.

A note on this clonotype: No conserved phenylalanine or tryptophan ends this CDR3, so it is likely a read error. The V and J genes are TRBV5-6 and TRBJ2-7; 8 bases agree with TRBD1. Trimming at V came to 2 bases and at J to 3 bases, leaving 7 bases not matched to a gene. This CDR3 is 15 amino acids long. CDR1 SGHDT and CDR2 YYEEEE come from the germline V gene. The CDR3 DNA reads TGTGCCAGCAGCTTCCACAGGGGGGCAATCTACGAGCAGTACTCC. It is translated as CASSFHRGAIYEQYS.